The TCR beta chain under discussion was sequenced for a study of cytomegalovirus exposure and HLA in healthy donors (dated 2017 in TCRdb). General notes on the study: In an earlier analysis of approximately 640 of the donors, about 260 Gb of sequence data and 95 million to 130 million unique TCR beta sequences from approximately 180 million T cells were reported. An early release that covered several hundred HLA-typed donors contained around 300 gigabases of sequencing data and 65 million to 100 million unique TCR sequences. Of the 300 to 500 genotyped donors, roughly 80% were placed in the genetic ancestry cluster associated with self-reported Caucasian donors. The study aimed to test whether cataloging public T cell receptors could reveal signatures of past pathogen exposure. The study profiled the T cell repertoires of approximately 700 subjects by immunosequencing and related them to cytomegalovirus serostatus. In addition to the first cohort of roughly 670 subjects, a separate validation cohort of approximately 130 different subjects was used. The study combined high-throughput TCR immunosequencing, statistical association of individual TCRs with disease status, and machine learning to predict cytomegalovirus infection status. To study patterns of TCR occurrence, a later analysis re-analyzed previously published TCR beta repertoires from more than 550 donors and added high-resolution HLA genotyping. The later analysis used no new phenotypic data to find candidate immune exposures, relying instead on TCR beta sequences and their occurrence across donors. In an earlier analysis of 587 of the donors, high-throughput TCR beta sequencing was used to judge whether each TCR beta V gene segment behaved as functional or pseudogenic. Donor age, sex, ethnicity and CMV serostatus were compiled alongside the repertoire data. Genome-wide SNP genotypes for about 60% of the roughly 670 donors were used in a later genetic analysis, which treated that subset as a discovery cohort. All discovery cohort repertoires had been generated using a single sequencing platform. Both class I and class II loci were covered by HLA typing, at four-digit resolution. Typing coverage varied by locus: about 620-630 donors for A, B, C, DRB1 and DQB1; approximately 520 for DQA1; around 610 for DPA1; roughly 450 for DPB1. About 5 DR-DQ haplotypes were handled as single units for association and clustering, since linkage in the cohort was strong. Across around 400 genotyped donors of the cohort, an average of about 240,000 unique TCR beta nucleotide sequences per donor were sequenced, and 15% to 20% of those sequences were non-productive.

Comment on this clone: Its antigen is unknown. No base-level quality is on record; no much larger clone is a single base apart.

Library preparation used the immunoSEQ multiplex PCR assay. A mixture of 60 forward primers for TCR Vbeta segments and 13 reverse primers for TCR Jbeta segments was used in the multiplex PCR. The CDR3 region of rearranged TCR beta genes was amplified from genomic DNA by a multiplex PCR assay. The Illumina HiSeq System was used to sequence the amplified TCR beta libraries as 87-base-pair reads. The study's own analysis went as follows. In a later analysis, tens of millions of unique TCR beta chains were counted across the approximately 670 repertoires, and around 10 million of these chains were shared by at least two donors. Raw reads were error-corrected and collapsed into unique sequences with a nearest-neighbor algorithm that merged closely related sequences to remove PCR and sequencing errors. To assign V, D and J gene segments, CDR3 sequences were aligned to IMGT reference sequences. For a sequence to be retained, a match of at least six nucleotides to both a V gene segment and a J gene segment was required. Rearrangements were called productive when the CDR3 lacked stop codons and stayed in frame with V and J; all others were non-productive. Following IMGT convention, CDR3 was defined as the stretch from the second conserved V-encoded cysteine up to the conserved J-encoded phenylalanine. In an earlier analysis of more than 550 of the donors, sequences lacking an unambiguous match to a single V gene segment were excluded. In an earlier analysis of more than 500 of the donors, a V segment was called functional when productive rearrangements were above 56.7%, and segregating when the standard deviation between donors exceeded 5%. A statistical classification framework was built to diagnose cytomegalovirus status from the catalog of TCR beta chain sequences. A later analysis assigned V and J genes by comparing TCR nucleotide sequences with IMGT/GENE-DB human TR gene sequences. The TCRdist pipeline was used in a later analysis to assign CDR3 sequences and most-parsimonious VDJ recombination scenarios. In a later analysis, every TCR beta chain was defined by the combination of its CDR3 amino acid sequence and its V-gene family, and reads without a unique V-gene family were dropped. To address suspected cross-contamination and a sequencing artifact, a later analysis removed under 600 highly shared, low-generation-probability nucleotide sequences. A later analysis calculated a clonal expansion index for each public chain from normalized within-repertoire ranks of inferred template counts. In a later analysis, generation probabilities were computed using a VDJ recombination model fitted to out-of-frame rearrangements, and the results were checked against IGoR. A later analysis scored TCR-TCR, TCR-HLA and TCR-CMV co-occurrence with hypergeometric tests, applying a repertoire-size bias correction to TCR pairs. In a later analysis, false discovery rates were estimated by permuting HLA or CMV assignments 20 times. In a later analysis, co-occurring TCRs were grouped with DBSCAN, and TCRdist sequence similarity was added when clustering was performed within HLA-allele-positive subsets. Repertoires with fewer than 30,000 or more than 120,000 public chains, plus five repertoires with anomalous nucleotide sharing, were excluded from co-occurrence clustering. TCRdb obtained this table from immuneACCESS and retained in-frame rearrangements with V and J assigned. These tables miss some clones; where compared with another copy, unresolved V genes account for less than half of the shortfall, and the remainder is unexplained. That table furnishes V, J and clone size, whereas the DNA furnished D and trimming. For this sample the table gives 95,000 to 150,000 clones, of which roughly four fifths were detected only once. The ten largest clones take up about 13% of the sample.

Here is what the overall study found, with its caveats: Several of the top co-occurrence clusters appeared to be linked to parvovirus B19, influenza, CMV and Epstein-Barr virus, according to a later analysis. It was suggested by the authors that the approach could potentially be generalized to other disease states and immunological phenotypes. Most TCR sequences were seen in very few donors, while some public TCRs were found in many individuals. A later genetic analysis reported fewer N-insertions in productive TCRs among donors in an Asian-associated ancestry cluster than the roughly 720-donor mean. A total of 150 to 200 TCR beta chains were listed by the study as associated with cytomegalovirus. In a later analysis, HLA-associated TCR beta chains were found to be more clonally expanded and to have lower generation probabilities than equally common non-associated chains. Immune exposure information for the cohort was limited to CMV serostatus. A few of the identified cytomegalovirus-associated TCR beta chains were confirmed in vitro to be specific for cytomegalovirus antigens. The 87-base-pair reads could not distinguish some IMGT-functional V segments, including TRBV6-2 and TRBV6-3, so those segments were excluded. A cluster of highly shared sequence variants was judged likely to be a technical artifact of the sequencing pipeline. The cohort was sequenced for TCR beta chains only, and without alpha or paired-chain data the features that could be detected were limited. The classifier was reported to diagnose cytomegalovirus status with high specificity and sensitivity in both the original cohort and the validation cohort. A further reported finding was that TCR beta sequences accurately predicted the HLA-A and HLA-B alleles for most subjects in the first cohort. V-gene and J-gene trimming of TCR beta chains was associated with a missense DCLRE1C variant in a later genetic analysis, and the association was replicated in an independent cohort. Broadly in line with IMGT annotations, most TCR beta V segments showed up in productive rearrangements about 90% or about 30% of the time in an earlier analysis of several hundred of the donors. Linkage disequilibrium might explain the correlated functional status among segregating V segments, but an unknown experimental factor could not be excluded. Because some donors lacked HLA typing at each locus, the association tests relied only on the typed subset. A later analysis associated 16,951 TCR beta sequences with specific HLA alleles at a false discovery rate of 0.05. In a later analysis, the rate of TCR association differed among HLA loci, with DRB1 alleles having the most associated TCRs and HLA-C alleles having the fewest. According to a later analysis, most CMV-associated TCR beta chains appeared to be HLA-restricted, and the HLA associations seemed to be driven largely by CMV exposure. Roughly uniform sequencing depth across donors was assumed in presence/absence analyses, although this assumption may not hold. Because counts were too low, seventeen rarely observed V segments, including chromosome 9 orphons, were excluded from the earlier analysis of a few hundred of the donors. Strong co-occurrence of HLA alleles, especially DR and DQ, made assigning TCR associations to individual alleles difficult.

In total, approximately 690 healthy bone marrow donors made up the cohort. At the time of sampling, every cohort member was nominally healthy, though immune exposures that went unrecorded were likely present. The donor tested CMV seropositive and was one of the 289 seropositive cohort members. Each donor provided a peripheral blood sample, and peripheral blood mononuclear cells were used for TCR beta sequencing. Genomic DNA was extracted from the blood cell samples with the Qiagen DNeasy Blood Extraction Kit. CDR1 and CDR2 are drawn from the germline V gene (reference sequence): SEHNR, FQNEAQ. V and J are trimmed by 5 bases and 3 bases, and the gene matches miss 7 bases of the junction. The CDR3 has 15 amino acids, counting the end cysteine and phenylalanine. Solely the CDR3 DNA is kept, with 45 bases framed from the first base.

The V gene is TRBV7-9 and the J gene is TRBJ2-5; TRBD1 aligns with 9 central bases. The TCR was taken from a woman aged 55-69 years in good health and CMV-seropositive. The sequencing input was PBMCs. The DNA is as follows: TGTGCCAGCAGCCACCGACGGGACAGGGAAGAGACCCAGTACTTC. Protein translation: CASSHRRDREETQYF.